Each of the 3 T cell receptor beta chains below was sequenced from the same sample in a study of T cell changes during pregnancy in multiple sclerosis. Clones were read by immunoSEQ multiplex PCR, and TCRdb kept only the in-frame ones, dropping some. The sample carries over 45,000 clones, around 92% recorded once. The sample here was peripheral blood, taken in the third trimester of pregnancy. All receptors come from a female donor with multiple sclerosis, enrolled in a pregnancy study.

The rearrangement joins TRBV7-6 to TRBJ2-3, with TRBD2 identical over 8 bases. Germline V lookup: CDR1 SGHVS, CDR2 FNYEAQ. After removal of 5 bases from V and 3 bases from J, the junction contained 7 bases not matched to a gene. The CDR3 spans 15 residues. The CDR3 loop reads CASSPTSGPTDTQYF. In nucleotides, the CDR3 is TGTGCCAGCAGCCCCACTAGCGGACCAACAGATACGCAGTATTTT.

The rearrangement uses TRBV7-2 and TRBJ2-4, with 7 bases aligning to TRBD2. CDR1 and CDR2 (germline): SGHTA, FQGNSA. J was trimmed by 6 bases and V by 1 base; bases with no gene match: 6. The CDR3 covers 15 residues. CDR3 in amino acids: CASSLELAIGNIQYF. The CDR3 DNA is TGTGCCAGCAGCTTAGAACTAGCGATAGGAAACATTCAGTACTTC.

The V gene is TRBV28, the J gene TRBJ1-4, with 7 bases matching TRBD1. V gave up 6 bases and J gave up 7 bases; unmatched junction bases: 8. Germline values: CDR1 MDHEN, CDR2 SYDVKM. The CDR3 sequence is 14 residues long. DNA for the CDR3: TGTGCCAGCAGACTAGACAGGGTGCGTGAAAAACTGTTTTTT. It codes for CASRLDRVREKLFF.